This is a list of T cell receptor beta chains from one sample in a study of blood T cell repertoires in COVID-19. TCRdb's copy holds only in-frame clones and misses some; the assay was immunoSEQ multiplex PCR. The sample lists a few hundred thousand clones; 86% were seen once. Source material: peripheral blood. All receptors derive from a man older than 75 with acute or convalescent COVID-19. Both conserved end residues are part of each CDR3.

V	CDR3
TRBV28	CASSAGGSLDEQYF
TRBV7-2	CASSLTRQSPDTQYF
TRBV16	CASSPQGDRNTEAFF
TRBV6-6	CASSYGQETQYF
TRBV5-1	CASSLGDRDQETQYF
TRBV5-1	CASSSQGAPDTQYF
TRBV7-9	CASSPRYGYGYTF
TRBV25-1	CASRTSGSYEQYF
TRBV14	CASIIKQAWSNQPQHF
TRBV7-2	CASSLYPLGVDTGELFF
TRBV6-1	CASSRPLTENTEAFF
TRBV5-4	CASSFGGLTNEKLFF
TRBV28	CASSQARGDNQPQHF
TRBV28	CASTRGGTGLNYGYTF
TRBV5-6	CASSSVLAGGETQYF
TRBV9	CASSVDPRGGAINEQFF
TRBV7-2	CASRDLQGAYNEQFF
TRBV28	CASRVGTPNTEAFF
TRBV20-1	CSGRQGDGYTF
TRBV6-5	CASSLQGANSPLHF
TRBV18	CASSPQGLDEQYF
TRBV2	CAGGLKLNTEAFF
TRBV20-1	CSASKRGAVTGELFF
TRBV7-9	CASSPPLAQYNEQFF
TRBV5-1	CASSLTPGEQYF
TRBV11-2	CASSLGGSGYEQYF
TRBV5-1	CASSPGEGSSYEQYF
TRBV9	CASSPEVSSPLHF
TRBV5-6	CASSLDRGLGSPLHF